The present T cell receptor (beta chain) was sequenced within a study of blood T cell repertoires in COVID-19. Study-wide background: The samples span acute and convalescent COVID-19 from the United States, Italy and Spain. The cDNA or gDNA used as material had been derived from T cells, B-cell-depleted T cells, or PBMCs.

Under the authors' procedure: The authors estimated nucleated cell counts from reference gene primer amplification. The repertoire was sequenced with immunoSEQ multiplex PCR; TCRdb's copy has only in-frame clones and lacks some. That table is the source of V, J and clone size, and D and trimming were worked out from the DNA. The table has 350,000 to 450,000 clones, 80% to 90% seen once. The germline gives CDR1 MNHEY, CDR2 SMNVEV (reference sequence). The CDR3 totals 14 residues. The V segment lost 5 bases and the J segment 13 bases; nucleotides outside the gene matches: 9. The sequenced sample was peripheral blood. The chain links TRBV27 to TRBJ1-6; 9 nucleotides match TRBD1. The sequence was collected from a man in his forties with acute or convalescent COVID-19. CDR3 protein: CASSPGQGLGPLHF. CDR3 nucleotide sequence: TGTGCCAGCAGTCCAGGACAGGGGTTGGGGCCCCTCCACTTT.